Listed below are T cell receptor beta chains from one sample, sequenced in a study of CD8+ T cells in alopecia areata. Here immunoSEQ multiplex PCR was the method, and the copy in TCRdb shows in-frame clones only, minus some. Among 100,000 to 150,000 clones listed, 50% to 60% were seen once. The specimen comprised CD4+ T cells sorted from blood, sampled at week 0. Every receptor here comes from a human donor with alopecia areata. CDR3s include the opening cysteine and the closing phenylalanine or tryptophan. A D gene is named only where the DNA matches it firmly. Clone size is stated in some rows and not others, as once, few, many or a class when expanded.

V gene	J gene	clone size	D gene	CDR3 protein	CDR3 DNA
TRBV7-2	TRBJ2-7	-	-	CASSLGDPTYEQYF	TGTGCCAGCAGCTTAGGGGACCCCACCTACGAGCAGTACTTC
TRBV6-6	TRBJ1-3	few	-	CASSYARVSGNTIYF	TGTGCCAGCAGTTACGCTCGGGTGAGCGGAAACACCATATATTTT
TRBV4-2	TRBJ1-1	-	-	CASSQMGVSGEARAFF	TGTGCCAGCAGCCAAATGGGAGTGTCGGGGGAGGCCAGAGCTTTCTTT
TRBV5-1	TRBJ1-1	few	-	CASSQPGAKNTEAFF	TGCGCCAGCAGCCAACCGGGGGCCAAGAACACTGAAGCTTTCTTT
TRBV5-4	TRBJ2-2	-	-	CASSLGSTTGELFF	TGTGCCAGCAGCTTGGGATCTACCACCGGGGAGCTGTTTTTT
TRBV4-3	TRBJ2-7	few	TRBD2	CASSPSPLGGLAEEQYF	TGCGCCAGCAGCCCGTCACCCCTCGGGGGACTAGCGGAGGAGCAGTACTTC
TRBV7-9	TRBJ2-1	-	-	CASSLYAGDEQFF	TGTGCCAGCAGCTTATACGCGGGCGATGAGCAGTTCTTC
TRBV5-1	TRBJ2-1	-	-	CASSVGLGGSFNEQFF	TGCGCCAGCAGCGTAGGACTAGGGGGCTCTTTCAATGAGCAGTTCTTC
TRBV25-1	TRBJ1-1	-	-	CASSRQDNTEAFF	TGTGCCAGCAGTCGACAGGACAACACTGAAGCTTTCTTT
TRBV7-2	TRBJ2-2	-	-	CASSPLSLGNTGELFF	TGTGCCAGCAGCCCTCTTTCTTTGGGGAACACCGGGGAGCTGTTTTTT
TRBV5-1	TRBJ2-7	-	TRBD2	CASRIAGAYEQYF	TGCGCCAGCAGGATAGCGGGGGCCTACGAGCAGTACTTC
TRBV27	TRBJ2-3	-	-	CASSFRGASTDTQYF	TGTGCCAGCAGTTTCCGGGGAGCTAGCACAGATACGCAGTATTTT
TRBV5-4	TRBJ2-3	-	TRBD2	CASSSPGLAEGGTQYF	TGTGCCAGCAGCTCCCCGGGACTAGCGGAAGGGGGTACGCAGTATTTT
TRBV7-9	TRBJ2-3	-	-	CATEKGGGTQYF	TGTGCCACCGAGAAGGGAGGGGGCACGCAGTATTTT
TRBV28	TRBJ2-7	few	TRBD2	CASSLIAGDAYEQYF	TGTGCCAGCAGTTTAATCGCGGGAGACGCCTACGAGCAGTACTTC
TRBV5-1	TRBJ2-2	-	-	CASSFQDWDTGELFF	TGCGCCAGCAGCTTTCAAGACTGGGACACCGGGGAGCTGTTTTTT
TRBV2	TRBJ2-5	few	TRBD2	CASSHPKAGGLQETQYF	TGTGCCAGCAGTCACCCCAAGGCGGGGGGGTTACAAGAGACCCAGTACTTC
TRBV2	TRBJ2-7	-	TRBD2	CASSDGTSSYEQYF	TGTGCCAGCAGTGACGGGACTAGCTCCTACGAGCAGTACTTC
TRBV2	TRBJ1-1	once	-	CASSLGQSEAFF	TGTGCCAGCAGTCTCGGACAGAGTGAAGCTTTCTTT
TRBV4-3	TRBJ2-3	few	-	CASSRSLGDTQYF	TGCGCCAGCAGCCGATCCTTGGGGGATACGCAGTATTTT
TRBV27	TRBJ2-7	-	-	CASSLSPGISYEQYF	TGTGCCAGCAGTTTATCGCCAGGGATCTCCTACGAGCAGTACTTC
TRBV7-3	TRBJ2-1	-	-	CASSLFRSASHNEQFF	TGTGCCAGCAGCTTATTCCGGTCTGCGTCCCACAATGAGCAGTTCTTC
TRBV5-4	TRBJ2-2	-	TRBD2	CASSREAGGQSGELFF	TGTGCCAGCAGCCGAGAAGCGGGGGGGCAATCCGGGGAGCTGTTTTTT
TRBV7-2	TRBJ2-6	few	-	CASSPQGGRSGANVLTF	TGTGCCAGCAGCCCGCAGGGAGGCCGCTCTGGGGCCAACGTCCTGACTTTC
TRBV9	TRBJ2-6	-	-	CASSSYGSSGANVLTF	TGTGCCAGCAGCTCCTATGGGAGTTCTGGGGCCAACGTCCTGACTTTC
TRBV5-4	TRBJ2-7	-	-	CASSLEAIPYEQYF	TGTGCCAGCAGCTTGGAGGCTATCCCCTACGAGCAGTACTTC
TRBV29-1	TRBJ2-5	-	-	CSVEKYQETQYF	TGCAGCGTTGAGAAATACCAAGAGACCCAGTACTTC
TRBV5-1	TRBJ1-2	once	TRBD1	CASSLGQGDGGYTF	TGCGCCAGCAGCTTAGGTCAGGGGGACGGAGGCTACACCTTC
TRBV7-2	TRBJ1-5	-	-	CASSSFPERVSNQPQHF	TGTGCCAGCAGCTCCTTCCCCGAACGGGTCAGCAATCAGCCCCAGCATTTT
TRBV5-1	TRBJ1-2	-	TRBD1	CASRLDRNSGYTF	TGCGCCAGCCGCCTGGACAGGAATAGTGGCTACACCTTC
TRBV6-6	TRBJ2-1	-	-	CASRRVRYNEQFF	TGTGCCAGCAGGAGGGTGAGGTACAATGAGCAGTTCTTC
TRBV28	TRBJ2-7	few	-	CASSLRGREQYF	TGTGCCAGCAGTTTACGGGGACGCGAGCAGTACTTC
TRBV18	TRBJ2-5	-	-	CASSFPRGTQYF	TGTGCCAGCTCATTTCCCCGAGGGACCCAGTACTTC
TRBV7-8	TRBJ2-3	-	-	CASSSTTSTDTQYF	TGTGCCAGCAGCTCCACTACAAGCACAGATACGCAGTATTTT
TRBV7-9	TRBJ2-3	few	-	CAFYGGDTDTQYF	TGTGCCTTTTATGGGGGTGACACAGATACGCAGTATTTT
TRBV11-2	TRBJ2-3	-	-	CASSPSTDTQYF	TGTGCCAGCAGTCCGAGCACAGATACGCAGTATTTT
TRBV4-3	TRBJ2-6	-	-	CASSQDNRVGANVLTF	TGCGCCAGCAGCCAAGATAACAGGGTGGGGGCCAACGTCCTGACTTTC
TRBV2	TRBJ2-3	few	-	CASSERTDTQYF	TGTGCCAGCAGTGAACGGACGGATACGCAGTATTTT
TRBV4-3	TRBJ2-5	-	-	CASSRNPQETQYF	TGCGCCAGCAGCCGAAACCCCCAAGAGACCCAGTACTTC
TRBV6-5	TRBJ2-5	few	TRBD2	CASSYSPSGSQETQYF	TGTGCCAGCAGTTACTCGCCTAGCGGATCGCAAGAGACCCAGTACTTC
TRBV4-3	TRBJ2-2	few	-	CASSQAYDRLNTGELFF	TGCGCCAGCAGCCAAGCCTATGACCGGCTGAACACCGGGGAGCTGTTTTTT
TRBV7-2	TRBJ2-7	few	-	CASSPETEYEQYF	TGTGCCAGCAGCCCAGAGACAGAGTACGAGCAGTACTTC